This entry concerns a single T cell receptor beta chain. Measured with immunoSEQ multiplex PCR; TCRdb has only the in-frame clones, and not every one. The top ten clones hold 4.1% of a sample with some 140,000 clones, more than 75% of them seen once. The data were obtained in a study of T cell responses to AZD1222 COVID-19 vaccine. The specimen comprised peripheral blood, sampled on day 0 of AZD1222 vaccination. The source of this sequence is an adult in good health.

In DNA, the CDR3 is TGTGCCAGCAGCCAGGGACAGGGGGCGACTGAAGCTTTCTTT. Translating gives CASSQGQGATEAFF. V is TRBV5-4 and J is TRBJ1-1, with 12 bases aligning to TRBD1. The junction had 3 bases not matched to a gene; V was cut back by 4 bases and J by 5 bases. Germline V gene data show CDR1 as SGHNT and CDR2 as YYREEE (reference sequence). The CDR3 consists of 14 residues. Variable domain in full (rest from reference TRBV5-4 and TRBJ1-1): ETGVTQSPTHLIKTRGQQVTLRCSSQSGHNTVSWYQQALGQGPQFIFQYYREEENGRGNFPPRFSGLQFPNYSSELNVNALELDDSALYLCASSQGQGATEAFFGQGTRLTVV.